These 8 T cell receptor beta chains were all obtained from the same sample, sequenced in a study of blood T cell repertoires in COVID-19. TCRdb's copy holds only in-frame clones and misses some; the assay was immunoSEQ multiplex PCR. This sample yields about 170,000 clones, of which around 86% are seen a single time; about 2.6% belongs to the top ten. Material: peripheral blood. The source of these receptors is a woman older than 75 with COVID-19, enrolled during active disease.

This sequence joins TRBV5-1 and TRBJ2-3, with 14 bases matching TRBD2. The CDR3 has 14 residues. CDR1 is SGHRS and CDR2 is YFSETQ in the germline V gene. V lost 7 bases and J lost 4; bases outside the gene matches: 2. CDR3 amino acids: CASGTSGSPDTQYF. In DNA, the CDR3 is TGCGCCAGCGGGACTAGCGGGAGTCCAGATACGCAGTATTTT.

The CDR3 nucleotides are TGCGCCAGCAGCTTGGCCGGTGGACAGACTAATGAAAAACTGTTTTTT. Its protein product is CASSLAGGQTNEKLFF. The chain carries TRBV5-1 and TRBJ1-4; D may be TRBD1 (6 bases). This CDR3 is built from 16 residues. Trimming shortened V by 0 bases and J by 2 bases, and 11 bases separated the two germline ends. CDR1 is SGHRS, CDR2 YFSETQ, per germline.

The CDR3 is CASSGPRLAGGPGEQFF. The CDR3 DNA follows: TGTGCCAGTAGTGGACCCAGACTAGCGGGAGGGCCAGGTGAGCAGTTCTTC. The chain links TRBV19 to TRBJ2-1; TRBD2 matches 14 bases. Germline CDR1 and CDR2: LNHDA and SQIVND (reference sequence). V lost 5 bases, J lost 9 bases, and 12 bases stayed unmatched. The CDR3 runs to 17 residues.

This chain connects TRBV20-1 to TRBJ2-3; TRBD2 matches 7 bases. J lost 2 bases, V lost 3 bases, and 8 bases had no gene match. The germline V gene encodes CDR1 DFQATT and CDR2 SNEGSKA (reference sequence). This CDR3 is built from 15 residues. CDR3 region: CSASLASGLTDTQYF. The CDR3 bases are TGCAGTGCTAGTCTGGCTAGCGGACTCACAGATACGCAGTATTTT.

The chain uses TRBV14 and TRBJ2-1; 11 positions match TRBD2. V was clipped by 4 bases and J by 10 bases; unmatched bases: 12. Germline V gene data show CDR1 as SGHDN and CDR2 as FVKESK. The CDR3 is 16 amino acids. CDR3: CASSPDPSGRFSEQFF. The CDR3 DNA sequence: TGTGCCAGCAGCCCAGACCCTAGCGGGAGGTTCTCAGAGCAGTTCTTC.

The count of this clone is one. The chain carries TRBV19 and TRBJ2-7; D may be TRBD1 (5 bases). The CDR3 extends over 15 amino acids. Germline V CDR1 and CDR2: LNHDA, SQIVND (reference sequence). Trimming pared 2 bases from V and 0 bases from J, leaving 11 bases between. This CDR3 reads CASSILAGFSYEQYF. CDR3 coding DNA: TGTGCCAGTAGTATACTTGCAGGGTTCTCCTACGAGCAGTACTTC.

The genes are TRBV7-3 and TRBJ2-7; TRBD2 might be the D (5 bases). Germline lookup yields CDR1 SGHTA and CDR2 FQGTGA. The CDR3 consists of 16 residues. V shed 1 base and J shed 2 bases, with 15 bases lying between them. CDR3 protein: CASSLRLRRVTYEQYF. The CDR3 DNA is TGTGCCAGCAGCTTAAGGCTCCGGCGGGTAACCTACGAGCAGTACTTC.

The chain couples TRBV9 to TRBJ2-1; TRBD2 aligns across 8 bases. This CDR3 contains 15 residues. Germline assignment: CDR1 SGDLS and CDR2 YYNGEE. The V and J ends lost 4 bases and 9 bases, in that order; junction bases with no gene match: 12. The CDR3 loop is CASSPRGREDSEQFF. The CDR3 DNA sequence: TGTGCCAGCAGCCCCCGGGGGCGGGAGGATAGTGAGCAGTTCTTC.